This T cell receptor beta chain was sequenced during a study of blood T cell repertoires in COVID-19 (dated by TCRdb to the early 2020s). For context, the study as a whole: The collaborator samples originated in the United States, Italy and Spain and spanned the acute and convalescent phases of COVID-19. The material from the prospective study consisted of cDNA or gDNA derived from T cells, B-cell-depleted T cells, or PBMCs. The dataset comprised deeply sampled blood TCRbeta repertoires from subjects exposed to, actively infected with, or recovered from COVID-19. The repertoires were released in a freely available public database meant as a resource for research on the immune response to SARS-CoV-2. The samples were drawn from the first 160 participants of the ongoing ImmuneRACE study and from under 1,500 subjects provided by 6 global collaborators. Sample metadata almost always included a de-identified subject ID, COVID-19 status, age in years and sex. Where available, HLA class I and class II types were taken from metadata supplied by the sample provider and were not determined by assay-based typing. Study-level results and caveats: Clinical and demographic metadata were provided uncurated, with the amount varying by source and participant.

TCRbeta CDR3 regions were amplified from genomic DNA using the immunoSEQ Assay, a bias-controlled multiplex PCR. The paper's data handling went like this. The number of nucleated cells in each sample was estimated by amplification of reference gene primers within the assay. To quantify the absolute abundance of each unique TCRbeta CDR3 rearrangement, sequence reads were collapsed and filtered. Productive Simpson clonality was computed per sample as the square root of Simpson's diversity index over productive rearrangements. As stored in TCRdb, this immuneACCESS dataset retains in-frame rearrangements with V and J assigned. A fraction of the clones does not appear; measured against another copy, unresolved V genes explain less than half of the discrepancy, and the remainder lacks a known reason. Clonal size and the V and J genes are those of that table, whereas D and trimming came from the DNA. Across this sample there are some 250,000 clones, with more than 70% seen only once. Of the sample, around 6% falls within the top ten clones.

V and J are truncated by 7 bases and 0 bases respectively, leaving an intervening sequence of 10 bases. The germline V gene (reference sequence) provides CDR1 LNHDA and CDR2 SQIVND. The CDR3 measures 14 amino acids from cysteine to phenylalanine. Only CDR3 DNA remains: 42 bases, in frame from the first base. The collaborating institutions used their own protocols to collect whole blood in K2EDTA tubes. For TCRbeta analysis, collaborators shipped samples as frozen whole blood, isolated PBMCs, or DNA extracted from either of those sample types. This clone was picked up one time. Its binding antigen is unknown. Base qualities are missing; no much larger clone stands one base away.

The sequence derives from a man older than 75 with acute or convalescent COVID-19. The chain joins TRBV19 to TRBJ1-5; a confident D gene designation cannot be given. What was sequenced was peripheral blood. This receptor carries the CDR3 CASTDNYSNQPQHF. The DNA is TGTGCCAGTACCGACAATTATAGCAATCAGCCCCAGCATTTT.